This T cell receptor beta chain was sequenced during a study of blood T cell repertoires in COVID-19. Study background: Samples of COVID-19 (acute and convalescent) were obtained from the United States, Italy and Spain. Sources were T cells, B-cell-depleted T cells, or PBMCs; the material itself was cDNA or gDNA.

The ends were cut back, 3 bases at V and 9 bases at J, with 18 bases in the middle. Germline CDR1 and CDR2: MNHEY and SVGAGI. This CDR3 comprises 15 residues. In the authors' workflow: Estimation of nucleated cell counts relied on the amplification of reference gene primers. The data were produced by immunoSEQ multiplex PCR, yet TCRdb's version contains in-frame clones alone and is incomplete. Clonal size and the V and J genes are those of that table, whereas D and trimming came from the DNA. The table records 130,000 to 150,000 clones, over 75% of them present only once. The chain has TRBV6-5 and TRBJ2-1, with D tentatively TRBD1 (6 bases). The sequenced sample consisted of peripheral blood. This TCR was sampled from a woman aged 50 to 65 with acute or convalescent COVID-19. CDR3 DNA: TGTGCCAGCAGTTATCGGATAACAGGGTTGGGTGAGCAGTTCTTC. Translation: CASSYRITGLGEQFF.